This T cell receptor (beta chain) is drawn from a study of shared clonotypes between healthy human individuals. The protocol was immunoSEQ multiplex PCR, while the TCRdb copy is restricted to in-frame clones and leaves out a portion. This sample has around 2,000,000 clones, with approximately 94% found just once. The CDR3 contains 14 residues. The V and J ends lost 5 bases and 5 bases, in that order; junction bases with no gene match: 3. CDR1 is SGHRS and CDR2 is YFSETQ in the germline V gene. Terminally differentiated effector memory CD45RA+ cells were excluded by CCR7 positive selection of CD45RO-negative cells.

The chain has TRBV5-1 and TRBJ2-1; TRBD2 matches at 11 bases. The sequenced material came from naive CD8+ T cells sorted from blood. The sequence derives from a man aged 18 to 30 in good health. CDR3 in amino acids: CASRGTSGDNEQFF. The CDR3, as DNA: TGCGCCAGCAGGGGGACTAGCGGCGACAATGAGCAGTTCTTC.